This T cell receptor (beta chain) stems from a study of CD8 T cells in Susac syndrome (dated by TCRdb to the late 2010s). For context, the study as a whole: Repertoire sequencing was used to test whether CD8+ T cell activation and differentiation in Susac syndrome was antigen driven.

The V and J ends are trimmed by 6 bases and 5 bases, leaving 15 bases between them. Taken from cysteine to phenylalanine, the CDR3 has 14 residues. CDR3 DNA is the only sequence kept; it has 42 bases, read in frame from the first base. Taken from the germline V gene (reference sequence), the CDR1 and CDR2 loops are MNHNY and SVGAGI. The paper as a whole reports these results and caveats: The number of individuals in the TCR sequencing and HLA analysis was recognized as being relatively small.

A remark on this clonotype: Its specific antigen is unknown. Base qualities are not at hand, and no much larger clone is one base apart.

RNA was extracted using the RNeasy kit, and about 0.45 to 1 microgram was reverse transcribed with random hexamers. TCR beta CDR3 regions were amplified with the immunoSEQ multiplex PCR assay covering 54 Vbeta and 13 Jbeta segments. To correct PCR amplification bias, a synthetic template baseline was used for both primer optimization and computational correction. For the original study's pipeline: Reads were annotated to V, D and J genes according to IMGT and were analyzed with immunoSEQ Analyzer, with only productive sequences retained. To calculate clonality, Shannon entropy was normalized by log2 of the number of productive unique sequences and then subtracted from one. For each patient and control, public and private clones were evaluated among the 100 most prevalent clones. Clones were defined as Susac-specific if absent from the healthy and MS cohorts, from 1052 published viral clones and from other ImmuneACCESS disease sequences. TCRdb reworked the public reads: Q25 trimming with fastp, MiXCR clone assembly, productive beta chains retained. When rows share a CDR3 protein, they turn into one entry using the most common DNA and genes. The V and J calls were determined by TCRdb, not by the authors. The sample table records approximately 200,000 distinct CDR3 sequences; nearly 95% of these occur just once. The ten most abundant clones make up approximately 0.093% of the sample.

High-throughput TCR beta sequencing profiled peripheral blood CD8+ and CD4+ T cells from healthy donors, Susac syndrome patients and multiple sclerosis patients. The multiple sclerosis controls were treatment-naive patients who had stable or active relapsing-remitting disease and met the revised McDonald criteria. Bulk CD8+ and CD4+ T cells were purified by magnetic negative isolation, while CD8+ TEMRA cells were enriched using FACS. Blood was collected in EDTA tubes and processed within 24 hours, with PBMCs isolated through density gradient centrifugation. PBMCs intended for TCR sequencing were cryopreserved in liquid nitrogen and were subsequently thawed in a 37 degrees C water bath. Purity of sorted or isolated CD4+, CD8+ and CD8+ TEMRA cells was at least 90%.

The chain is made from TRBV6-6 and TRBJ2-3; TRBD1 is possibly the D segment (6 matching bases). What was sequenced was CD4+ T cells from PBMCs. This receptor was identified in a human donor with multiple sclerosis. The bases read TGTGCCAGCAGCCCTAGGACAGCTGGAGATACGCAGTATTTT. This codes for CASSPRTAGDTQYF.